This entry describes one T cell receptor beta chain. Antigen specificity is unknown. The junction does not match germline at one end; this may be a read error. TCRbeta library construction was performed incorporating unique molecular identifiers. One entry per CDR3 protein, called by TCRdb with MiXCR from the PCR reads. The sample consists of 250,000 to 400,000 distinct CDR3 sequences, around 25% of them appearing once. The germline V gene has CDR1 SGHRS and CDR2 YFSETQ. The CDR3 loop spans 16 amino acids. The record originates from a study of T-cell reconstitution after alpha-beta-depleted transplantation in children. Overall study results and limits: Several hundred rapidly expanded clones from non-depleted graft cells reportedly supplied alpha-beta T cells about two months post-transplant.

This TCR derives from a male patient between 10 and 17 years old who had a stem cell transplant for acute lymphoblastic leukemia, so the T cells may come from the graft donor. The starting material was PBMCs, mostly from graft donor cells, obtained 180 days after TCRalphabeta/CD19-depleted stem cell transplant. This chain joins TRBV5-1 and TRBJ2-6, with a tentative D call TRBD1 (5 bases). The CDR3 loop is CASSPGPFSGANVLNF. In DNA form, the CDR3 reads TGCGCCAGCAGCCCCGGACCTTTCTCTGGGGCCAACGTCCTGAATTTC.